This paragraph reports one TCR beta chain. This specimen comes from a study of blood T cell repertoires in COVID-19. Germline V gene lookup returns CDR1 SEHNR and CDR2 FQNEAQ (reference sequence). Trimming took off 3 bases at V and 8 bases at J, with 10 bases between the two ends. CDR3 length: 13 amino acids. Produced via immunoSEQ multiplex PCR; TCRdb's table is partial and in-frame only. The table has roughly 110,000 clones, roughly 84% seen once. Sequences were obtained from peripheral blood. The chain recombines TRBV7-9 with TRBJ1-4, with a possible D match to TRBD1 (5 bases). The source is a woman in her forties with acute or convalescent COVID-19. For the CDR3, the DNA is TGTGCCAGCAGCTTTCTGGGGCCCGAAAAACTGTTTTTT. It codes for CASSFLGPEKLFF.